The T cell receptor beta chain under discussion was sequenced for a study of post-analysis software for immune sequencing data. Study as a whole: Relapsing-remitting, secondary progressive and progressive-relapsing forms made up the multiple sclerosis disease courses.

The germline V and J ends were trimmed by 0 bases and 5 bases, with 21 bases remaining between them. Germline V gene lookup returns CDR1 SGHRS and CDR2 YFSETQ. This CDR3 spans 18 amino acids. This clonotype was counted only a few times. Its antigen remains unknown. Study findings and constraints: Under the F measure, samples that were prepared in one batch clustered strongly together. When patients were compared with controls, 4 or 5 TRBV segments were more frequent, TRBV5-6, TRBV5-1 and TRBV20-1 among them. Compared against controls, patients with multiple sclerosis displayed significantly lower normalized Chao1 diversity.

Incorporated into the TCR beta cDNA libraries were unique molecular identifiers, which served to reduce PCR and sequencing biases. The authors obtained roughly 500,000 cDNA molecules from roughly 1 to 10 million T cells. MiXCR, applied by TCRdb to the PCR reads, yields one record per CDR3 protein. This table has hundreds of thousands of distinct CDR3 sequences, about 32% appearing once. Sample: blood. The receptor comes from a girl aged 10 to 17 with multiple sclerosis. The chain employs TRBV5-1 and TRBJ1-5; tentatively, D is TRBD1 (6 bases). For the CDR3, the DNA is TGCGCCAGCAGCTTGGGTCCCCGCGGGAGGGGGGACGATCAGCCCCAGCATTTT. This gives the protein CASSLGPRGRGDDQPQHF.